This T cell receptor beta chain derives from a study of blood T cell repertoires in COVID-19. TCRdb's table, derived via immunoSEQ multiplex PCR, lists solely in-frame clones and lacks some. The sample includes approximately 440,000 clones, 80% to 95% of them seen just once. The germline V and J ends were trimmed by 1 base and 6 bases, with 13 bases remaining between them. CDR1 and CDR2 from the germline V gene are SEHNR and FQNEAQ (reference sequence). The CDR3 has 15 residues. Sample: PBMCs or T cells enriched from blood (not recorded which). This clonotype was sampled from a young man who had recovered from COVID-19. This chain links TRBV7-9 with TRBJ1-5; weak D call: TRBD1 (5 bases). The DNA for the CDR3 is TGTGCCAGCAGCTTAGGGGGGAGGGAAGGTCAGCCCCAGCATTTT. This sequence encodes CASSLGGREGQPQHF.